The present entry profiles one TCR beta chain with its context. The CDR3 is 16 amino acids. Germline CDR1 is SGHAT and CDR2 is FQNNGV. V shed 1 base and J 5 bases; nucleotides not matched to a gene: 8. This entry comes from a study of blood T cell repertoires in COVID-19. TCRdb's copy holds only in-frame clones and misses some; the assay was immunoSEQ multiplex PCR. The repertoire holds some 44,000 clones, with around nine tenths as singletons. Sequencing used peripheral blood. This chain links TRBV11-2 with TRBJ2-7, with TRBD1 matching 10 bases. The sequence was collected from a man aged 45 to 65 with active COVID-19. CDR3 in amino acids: CASSLGGRTGGNEQYF. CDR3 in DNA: TGTGCCAGCAGCTTAGGAGGTAGGACAGGGGGTAACGAGCAGTACTTC.